Presented here are 22 T cell receptor beta chains from one specimen sequenced in a study of lymphopenia after photon versus proton radiotherapy. The data were produced by immunoSEQ multiplex PCR, yet TCRdb's version contains in-frame clones alone and is incomplete. This table holds about 26,000 clones, roughly 90% found once. The sequences come from peripheral blood, collected from a patient treated with photon-based radiotherapy. Receptor source: a woman between 45 and 65 years old with cholangiocarcinoma.

The chain combines TRBV28 with TRBJ2-2; TRBD2 is a possible D gene (5 bases). Germline CDR1 is MDHEN and CDR2 is SYDVKM. The V end lost 3 bases, the J end lost 5 bases, and 13 bases lay between the germline ends. The CDR3 is 15 amino acids. DNA for the CDR3: TGTGCCAGCAGTTTTTTCGGGGTAGGAACCGGGGAGCTGTTTTTT. This translates into CASSFFGVGTGELFF.

The rearrangement uses TRBV2 and TRBJ2-5; possible D gene TRBD2, 5 bases. Germline CDR1 SNHLY, CDR2 FYNNEI. CDR3 size: 11 residues. V shed 6 bases and J shed 3 bases, with 5 bases lying between them. The CDR3 bases are TGTGCCAGCAGGGAGGAAGAGACCCAGTACTTC. Amino acids: CASREEETQYF.

The gene calls are TRBV5-1 and TRBJ1-6; D is possibly TRBD1 (5 bases). Germline CDR1 is SGHRS and CDR2 is YFSETQ. V lost 6 bases and J 4 bases, leaving 8 bases between the germline ends. This CDR3 has 13 amino acids. CDR3 DNA sequence: TGCGCCAGCATGAGGGGTTATAATTCACCCCTCCACTTT. It encodes CASMRGYNSPLHF.

The chain is built from TRBV7-9 and TRBJ2-1, with D perhaps TRBD2 (6 bases). V lost 3 bases to trimming and J lost 0 bases, with 15 bases between them. There are 17 residues in the CDR3. Per germline, CDR1 SEHNR and CDR2 FQNEAQ (reference sequence). The CDR3 region has the DNA TGTGCCAGCAGCTTGAGCGGGTATGCTTACTCCTACAATGAGCAGTTCTTC. It codes for CASSLSGYAYSYNEQFF.

The V call is TRBV2, the J call TRBJ2-5, with 11 positions matching TRBD2. Germline V CDR1 and CDR2: SNHLY, FYNNEI. Trimming removed 6 bases from V and 5 bases from J; junction bases left unmatched: 5. The CDR3 length is 14 residues. The CDR3 loop reads CASRTSGGRETQYF. Written as DNA, the CDR3 is TGTGCCAGCAGAACTAGCGGGGGCAGGGAGACCCAGTACTTC. Together with reference TRBV2 and TRBJ2-5, the CDR3 gives the full variable domain: EPEVTQTPSHQVTQMGQEVILRCVPISNHLYFYWYRQILGQKVEFLVSFYNNEISEKSEIFDDQFSVERPDGSNFTLKIRSTKLEDSAMYFCASRTSGGRETQYFGPGTRLLVL.

This clone was observed once. The V and J genes are TRBV2 and TRBJ2-3, with D tentatively TRBD2 (6 bases). V was trimmed by 4 bases and J by 6 bases, leaving 20 bases between them. The CDR3 runs 16 residues. Germline-derived CDR1 and CDR2 are SNHLY and FYNNEI. The CDR3 protein is CASSAGVTRSADTQYF. The CDR3 DNA reads TGTGCCAGCAGTGCGGGAGTCACACGATCGGCGGATACGCAGTATTTT.

V is TRBV6-5 and J is TRBJ2-5; 10 nucleotides align to TRBD1. Germline CDR1 and CDR2: MNHEY and SVGAGI. CDR3 length: 15 residues. V dropped 4 bases and J dropped 5; count of bases not matched to a gene: 7. Here the CDR3 reads CASSSRQGAWETQYF. CDR3 coding DNA: TGTGCCAGCAGTTCCAGACAGGGGGCTTGGGAGACCCAGTACTTC.

As for this clone: The germline gene is not matched at one end of the junction; a read error may be the cause. The gene calls are TRBV2 and TRBJ1-1; no definite D call. CDR3 length: 12 residues. Germline V lookup: CDR1 SNHLY, CDR2 FYNNEI. CDR3 DNA sequence: TGTGCCAGCCGTGAACCAGAGGGTGAAGCTTTCTTT. Translated: CASREPEGEAFF.

The CDR3 loop is CASSPPSFGLTPLHF. DNA of the CDR3: TGTGCCAGCTCACCCCCTAGTTTTGGACTGACACCCCTCCACTTT. The chain joins TRBV18 to TRBJ1-6; D is unclear. The CDR3 loop spans 15 amino acids. Trimming took off 3 bases at V and 11 bases at J, with 17 bases between the two ends. Germline-derived CDR1 and CDR2 are KGHSH and LQKENI.

J is TRBJ1-1 and V is TRBV19; 7 bases align to TRBD1. V lost 9 bases to trimming and J lost 2 bases; unmatched junction nucleotides: 12. The CDR3 consists of 15 residues. Germline V lookup: CDR1 LNHDA, CDR2 SQIVND (reference sequence). The CDR3, as DNA: TGTGCCAGCGAGTACAGCCGGGACAGCAACACTGAAGCTTTCTTT. It encodes CASEYSRDSNTEAFF.

The chain employs TRBV18 and TRBJ1-5; possible D gene TRBD1, 5 bases. The CDR3 contains 15 residues. V was cut by 1 base and J by 0 bases, with 7 bases left in between. In germline, CDR1 is KGHSH, CDR2 LQKENI. The CDR3 reads CASSPQGVSNQPQHF. CDR3 nucleotide sequence: TGTGCCAGCTCACCACAAGGGGTTAGCAATCAGCCCCAGCATTTT.

The rearrangement joins TRBV7-8 to TRBJ2-7; 8 bases match TRBD2. Germline CDR1 SGHVS, CDR2 FQNEAQ. The CDR3 consists of 15 residues. J was trimmed by 0 bases and V by 3 bases; bases with no gene match: 4. In nucleotides, the CDR3 is TGTGCCAGCAGCTTGGGCGGGGGGCACTCCTACGAGCAGTACTTC. This codes for CASSLGGGHSYEQYF.

V and J are TRBV2 and TRBJ2-1, with 12 nucleotides matching TRBD2. The CDR3 totals 15 residues. Germline trimming cut 7 bases from V and 4 bases from J; bases unmatched to any gene: 5. Germline values: CDR1 SNHLY, CDR2 FYNNEI. The CDR3 nucleotides read TGTGCCAGCACCCCTAGCGGGGGGGGTTACAATGAGCAGTTCTTC. This translates into CASTPSGGGYNEQFF.

The chain employs TRBV5-4 and TRBJ2-5; no definite D call. The V and J ends lost 0 bases and 7 bases respectively, with 10 bases between them. Germline V CDR1 and CDR2: SGHNT, YYREEE (reference sequence). The CDR3 has 13 residues. CDR3 sequence reads: CASSLDAVGTQYF. The CDR3 nucleotides read TGTGCCAGCAGCTTGGATGCCGTGGGGACCCAGTACTTC.

The gene calls are TRBV19 and TRBJ1-5; TRBD1 matches at 9 bases. Germline V gene lookup returns CDR1 LNHDA and CDR2 SQIVND (reference sequence). V was clipped by 5 bases and J by 3 bases; unmatched bases: 8. CDR3 length: 16 amino acids. The CDR3 DNA reads TGTGCCAGTAGTCCCACCCACAGGGGGCTCAATCAGCCCCAGCATTTT. It yields the protein CASSPTHRGLNQPQHF.

The J gene is TRBJ2-4, the V gene TRBV29-1, with D possibly being TRBD1 (6 bases). The germline V gene has CDR1 SQVTM and CDR2 ANQGSEA. Trimming stripped 6 bases from V and 6 bases from J, with 15 bases between. The CDR3 extends over 13 amino acids. The CDR3 DNA reads as TGCAGCGTCAAGACAGGTAGTTCAAACATTCAGTACTTC. Encoded protein: CSVKTGSSNIQYF.

This chain connects TRBV29-1 to TRBJ2-1; TRBD2 aligns across 10 bases. Trimming at V came to 7 bases and at J to 4 bases, leaving 7 bases not matched to a gene. Germline V gene sequence: CDR1 SQVTM, CDR2 ANQGSEA. The CDR3 runs 14 residues. The CDR3 reads CSARLAGAYNEQFF. CDR3 nucleotide sequence: TGCAGCGCCCGCCTAGCGGGGGCTTACAATGAGCAGTTCTTC.

J is TRBJ1-2 and V is TRBV27; a possible D gene is TRBD1 (6 bases). The CDR3 covers 16 residues. V was cut by 2 bases and J by 4 bases, with 17 bases left in between. The V gene's germline CDR1 is MNHEY and CDR2 SMNVEV (reference sequence). In DNA form, the CDR3 reads TGTGCCAGCAGTTTAACAGGGTTAGCTTTCAGCTATGGCTACACCTTC. It is translated as CASSLTGLAFSYGYTF.

The chain recombines TRBV19 with TRBJ2-5, with TRBD1 matching 9 bases. V was pared by 5 bases and J by 5 bases, with 12 bases of the junction left unmatched. Germline-derived CDR1 and CDR2 are LNHDA and SQIVND (reference sequence). This CDR3 spans 16 amino acids. The CDR3 loop is CASSSGTGIPRETQYF. The DNA of the CDR3 is TGTGCCAGTAGTTCCGGGACAGGGATCCCCCGGGAGACCCAGTACTTC.

The rearrangement joins TRBV5-1 to TRBJ2-7, with D maybe TRBD2 (6 bases). Trimming removed 0 bases from V and 1 base from J, with 14 bases in between. CDR3 size: 16 residues. Germline-derived CDR1 and CDR2 are SGHRS and YFSETQ. Here the CDR3 DNA reads TGCGCCAGCAGCTTGGCAGGGTTAGCGGCTTCCTACGAGCAGTACTTC. It yields the protein CASSLAGLAASYEQYF. Full variable domain (missing parts from reference TRBV5-1 and TRBJ2-7): KAGVTQTPRYLIKTRGQQVTLSCSPISGHRSVSWYQQTPGQGLQFLFEYFSETQRNKGNFPGRFSGRQFSNSRSEMNVSTLELGDSALYLCASSLAGLAASYEQYFGPGTRLTVT.

The chain is built from TRBV7-6 and TRBJ1-1; D gene uncertain. From germline, CDR1 is SGHVS and CDR2 FNYEAQ. The CDR3 consists of 13 residues. V was cut by 1 base and J by 3 bases, with 6 bases left in between. This CDR3 reads CASSLGPYTEAFF. The CDR3 DNA reads TGTGCCAGCAGCTTAGGGCCGTACACTGAAGCTTTCTTT. Filled out from reference TRBV7-6 and TRBJ1-1, the complete variable domain reads GAGVSQSPRYKVTKRGQDVALRCDPISGHVSLYWYRQALGQGPEFLTYFNYEAQQDKSGLPNDRFSAERPEGSISTLTIQRTEQRDSAMYRCASSLGPYTEAFFGQGTRLTVV.

V and J are TRBV7-8 and TRBJ2-3; D possibly corresponds to TRBD1 (5 bases). Trimming shortened V by 5 bases and J by 0 bases, and 12 bases separated the two germline ends. Germline V gene data show CDR1 as SGHVS and CDR2 as FQNEAQ. The CDR3 loop spans 15 amino acids. The CDR3 protein is CASSPRRQSTDTQYF. For the CDR3, the DNA is TGTGCCAGCAGCCCACGGCGACAGAGCACAGATACGCAGTATTTT.